Listed here are 6 T cell receptor beta chains from one sample, sequenced in a study of T cell responses to AZD1222 COVID-19 vaccine. The repertoire was sequenced with immunoSEQ multiplex PCR; TCRdb's copy has only in-frame clones and lacks some. The repertoire holds roughly 140,000 clones, with about 92% as singletons. The sequencing used peripheral blood, collected after recovery from COVID-19. These TCRs come from an adult who had recovered from COVID-19.

This chain links TRBV3-1 (or the pseudogene TRBV3-2) with TRBJ2-3; D unresolved. CDR1 LGHDT and CDR2 YNNKEL come from the germline V gene (reference sequence). V was cut by 3 bases and J by 4 bases, with 11 bases left in between. The CDR3 consists of 14 residues. For the CDR3, the DNA is TGTGCCAGCAGCCAGGGCTACAAGGCAGATACGCAGTATTTT. Translation gives CASSQGYKADTQYF.

This chain uses TRBV28 with TRBJ2-1; D may be TRBD1 or TRBD2 (6 bases each). The CDR3 extends over 20 amino acids. Trimming took 7 bases from V and 0 from J, leaving 28 bases between them. Per the germline V gene, CDR1 is MDHEN and CDR2 is SYDVKM. The CDR3 nucleotides are TGTGCCAGCACCGCGAGGGGGGCCACGAACTCTGATAGCTCCTACAATGAGCAGTTCTTC. The encoded protein is CASTARGATNSDSSYNEQFF.

This clone was recorded once. The V call is TRBV7-9, the J call TRBJ2-7; D is possibly TRBD1 or TRBD2 (6 bases each). V lost 5 bases and J lost 7, with 24 bases in between. Looked up from germline, CDR1 is SEHNR and CDR2 is FQNEAQ (reference sequence). The CDR3 is 16 amino acids. CDR3 amino acids: CASSPPRTGKREEQYF. Here the CDR3 DNA reads TGTGCCAGCAGCCCACCTCGAACAGGGAAACGGGAGGAGCAGTACTTC.

This chain links TRBV7-9 with TRBJ1-5; no definite D call. Trimming removed 3 bases at V and 2 bases at J, with 14 bases between. This CDR3 spans 16 amino acids. CDR1 and CDR2 (germline): SEHNR, FQNEAQ (reference sequence). The CDR3 DNA reads TGTGCCAGCAGCTTTTGGGCGGGTATTGGCAATCAGCCCCAGCATTTT. This translates into CASSFWAGIGNQPQHF. The full variable domain, with the rest looked up from reference TRBV7-9 and TRBJ1-5, is DTGVSQNPRHKITKRGQNVTFRCDPISEHNRLYWYRQTLGQGPEFLTYFQNEAQLEKSRLLSDRFSAERPKGSFSTLEIQRTEQGDSAMYLCASSFWAGIGNQPQHFGDGTRLSIL.

The rearrangement joins TRBV10-3 to TRBJ1-5; a possible D gene is TRBD1 (6 bases). Trimming shortened V by 0 bases and J by 9 bases, and 12 bases separated the two germline ends. This CDR3 has 14 amino acids. Germline-derived CDR1 and CDR2 are ENHRY and SYGVKD. The chain's CDR3 is CAISESVRGGPQHF. In DNA, the CDR3 is TGTGCCATCAGTGAGTCGGTCAGGGGAGGGCCCCAGCATTTT.

The CDR3 DNA reads TGTGCCAGCAGTTTAGGGCAGGGCCAGACCCAGTACTTC. Its protein product is CASSLGQGQTQYF. V usage is TRBV12-3 or TRBV12-4 and J usage is TRBJ2-5, with D perhaps matching TRBD1 (5 bases). The V end was cut by 1 base, the J end by 6 bases, with 9 bases between. The CDR3 length is 13 residues.